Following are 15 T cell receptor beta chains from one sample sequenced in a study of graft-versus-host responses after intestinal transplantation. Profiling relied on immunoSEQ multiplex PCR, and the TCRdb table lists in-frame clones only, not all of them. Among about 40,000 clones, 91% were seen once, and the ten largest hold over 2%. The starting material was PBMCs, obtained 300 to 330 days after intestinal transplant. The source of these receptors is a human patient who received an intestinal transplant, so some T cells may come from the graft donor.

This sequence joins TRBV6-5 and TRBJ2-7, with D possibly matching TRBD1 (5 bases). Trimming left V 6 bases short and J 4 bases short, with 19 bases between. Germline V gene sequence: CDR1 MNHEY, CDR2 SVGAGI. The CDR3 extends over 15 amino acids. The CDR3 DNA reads TGTGCCAGCAGACCGAAATTCGTAAGGGGATACGAGCAGTACTTC. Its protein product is CASRPKFVRGYEQYF.

CDR3 protein: CASTAANTGELFF. CDR3 bases: TGCGCCAGCACAGCAGCGAACACCGGGGAGCTGTTTTTT. This rearrangement joins TRBV10-1 to TRBJ2-2; no clear D. The CDR3 runs to 13 residues. The V and J ends lost 7 bases and 0 bases respectively, with 6 bases between them. Looked up from germline, CDR1 is WNHNN and CDR2 is SYGVQD (reference sequence).

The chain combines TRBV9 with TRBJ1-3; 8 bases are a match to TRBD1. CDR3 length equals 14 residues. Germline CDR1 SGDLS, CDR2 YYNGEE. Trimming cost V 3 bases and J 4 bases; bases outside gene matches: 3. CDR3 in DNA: TGTGCCAGCAGCGGGACAGGGAACGGAAACACCATATATTTT. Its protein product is CASSGTGNGNTIYF.

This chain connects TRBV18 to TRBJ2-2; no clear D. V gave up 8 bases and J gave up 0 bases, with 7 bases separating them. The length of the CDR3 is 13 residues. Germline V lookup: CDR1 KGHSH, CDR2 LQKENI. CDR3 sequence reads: CASPTTNTGELFF. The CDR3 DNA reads TGTGCCAGCCCGACCACGAACACCGGGGAGCTGTTTTTT.

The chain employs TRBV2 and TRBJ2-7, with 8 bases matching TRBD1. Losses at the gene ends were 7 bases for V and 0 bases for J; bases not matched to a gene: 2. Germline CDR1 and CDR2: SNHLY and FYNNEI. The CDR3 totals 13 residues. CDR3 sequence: CASTGTGSYEQYF. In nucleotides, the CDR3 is TGTGCCAGCACCGGGACAGGCTCCTACGAGCAGTACTTC.

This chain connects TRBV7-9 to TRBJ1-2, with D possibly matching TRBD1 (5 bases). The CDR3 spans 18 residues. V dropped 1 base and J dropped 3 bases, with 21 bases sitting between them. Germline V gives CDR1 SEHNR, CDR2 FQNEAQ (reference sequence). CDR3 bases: TGTGCCAGCAGCTTAGTTAAAGGAGGTTGGGGCCCAGACTATGGCTACACCTTC. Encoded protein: CASSLVKGGWGPDYGYTF.

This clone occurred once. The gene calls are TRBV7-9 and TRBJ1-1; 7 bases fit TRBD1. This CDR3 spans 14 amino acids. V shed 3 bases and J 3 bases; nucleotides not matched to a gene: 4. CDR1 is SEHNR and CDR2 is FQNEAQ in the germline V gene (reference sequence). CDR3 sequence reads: CASSLEGADTEAFF. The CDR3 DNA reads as TGTGCCAGCAGCTTGGAGGGGGCTGACACTGAAGCTTTCTTT. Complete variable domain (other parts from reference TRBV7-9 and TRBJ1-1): DTGVSQNPRHKITKRGQNVTFRCDPISEHNRLYWYRQTLGQGPEFLTYFQNEAQLEKSRLLSDRFSAERPKGSFSTLEIQRTEQGDSAMYLCASSLEGADTEAFFGQGTRLTVV.

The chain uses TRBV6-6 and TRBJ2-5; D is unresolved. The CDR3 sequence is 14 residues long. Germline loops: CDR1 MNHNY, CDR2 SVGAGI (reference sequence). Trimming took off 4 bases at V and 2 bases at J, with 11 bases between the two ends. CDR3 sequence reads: CASSWAGPQETQYF. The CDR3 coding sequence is TGTGCCAGCAGTTGGGCAGGACCGCAAGAGACCCAGTACTTC.

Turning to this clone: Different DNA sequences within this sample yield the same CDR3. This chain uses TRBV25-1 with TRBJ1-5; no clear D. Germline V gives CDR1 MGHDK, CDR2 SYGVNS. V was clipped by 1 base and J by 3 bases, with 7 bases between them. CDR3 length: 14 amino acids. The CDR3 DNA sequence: TGTGCCAGCAGTGAATTGGGTGTCAATCAGCCCCAGCATTTT. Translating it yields CASSELGVNQPQHF.

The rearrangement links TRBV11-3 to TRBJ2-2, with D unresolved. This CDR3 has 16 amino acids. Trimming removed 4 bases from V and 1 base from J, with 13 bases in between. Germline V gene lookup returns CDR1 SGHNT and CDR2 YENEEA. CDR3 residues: CASSSRIGGNTGELFF. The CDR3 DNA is TGTGCCAGCAGCTCCCGTATCGGCGGGAACACCGGGGAGCTGTTTTTT.

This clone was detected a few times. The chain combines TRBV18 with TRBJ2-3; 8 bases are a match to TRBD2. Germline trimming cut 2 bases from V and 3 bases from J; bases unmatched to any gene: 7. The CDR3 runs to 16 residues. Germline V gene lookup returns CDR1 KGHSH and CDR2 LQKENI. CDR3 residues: CASSPSGGAGTDTQYF. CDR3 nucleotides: TGTGCCAGCTCACCATCCGGGGGGGCCGGGACAGATACGCAGTATTTT.

The CDR3 DNA sequence: TGTGCCAGCAGTCTGGGGCCCCCGGAGACCCAGTACTTC. Protein: CASSLGPPETQYF. V is TRBV28 and J is TRBJ2-5, with D possibly TRBD1 on 5 matching bases. Germline V gives CDR1 MDHEN, CDR2 SYDVKM. The V end lost 5 bases, the J end lost 5 bases, and 12 bases lay between the germline ends. The length of the CDR3 is 13 residues.

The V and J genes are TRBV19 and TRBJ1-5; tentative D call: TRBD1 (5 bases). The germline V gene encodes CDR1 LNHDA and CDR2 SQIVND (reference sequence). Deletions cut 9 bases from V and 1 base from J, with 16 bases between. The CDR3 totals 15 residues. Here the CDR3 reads CASSWGVESNQPQHF. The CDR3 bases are TGTGCCAGCTCGTGGGGGGTCGAGAGCAATCAGCCCCAGCATTTT.

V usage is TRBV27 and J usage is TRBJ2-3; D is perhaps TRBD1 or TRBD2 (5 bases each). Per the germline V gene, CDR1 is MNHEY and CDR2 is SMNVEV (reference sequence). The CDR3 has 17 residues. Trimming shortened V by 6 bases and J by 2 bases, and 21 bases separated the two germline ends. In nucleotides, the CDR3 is TGTGCCAGCAGCATATTGACCGGGACCCTGCACACAGATACGCAGTATTTT. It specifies CASSILTGTLHTDTQYF.

The CDR3 DNA reads as TGCGCCAGCAGCTTAGGAGCTAGCGGGAGGACGGAGACCCAGTACTTC. Residues: CASSLGASGRTETQYF. The V and J genes are TRBV5-1 and TRBJ2-5; the match to TRBD2 covers 11 bases. Germline V gene lookup returns CDR1 SGHRS and CDR2 YFSETQ. CDR3 length: 16 residues. V lost 2 bases, J lost 5 bases, and 8 bases stayed unmatched.